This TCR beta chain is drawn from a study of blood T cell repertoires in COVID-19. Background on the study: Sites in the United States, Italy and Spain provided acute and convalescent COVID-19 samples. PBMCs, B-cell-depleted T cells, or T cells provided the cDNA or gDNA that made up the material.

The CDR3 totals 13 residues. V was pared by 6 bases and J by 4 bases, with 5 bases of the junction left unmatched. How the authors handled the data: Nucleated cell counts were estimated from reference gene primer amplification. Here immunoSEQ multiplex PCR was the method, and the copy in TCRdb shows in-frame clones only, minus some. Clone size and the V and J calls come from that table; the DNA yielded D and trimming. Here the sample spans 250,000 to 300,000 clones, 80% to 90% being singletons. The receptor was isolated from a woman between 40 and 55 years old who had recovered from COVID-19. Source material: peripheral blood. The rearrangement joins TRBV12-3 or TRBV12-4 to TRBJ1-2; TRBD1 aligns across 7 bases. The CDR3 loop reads CASSRPGGYGYTF. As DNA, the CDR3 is TGTGCCAGCAGCCGCCCAGGGGGCTATGGCTACACCTTC.